What follows are 23 T cell receptor beta chains derived from one specimen sequenced in a study of cytomegalovirus exposure and HLA in healthy donors. PCR involved 60 Vbeta and 13 Jbeta primers. Only in-frame clones appear in the TCRdb table, and some are missing; sequencing was by immunoSEQ multiplex PCR. The sample contains 100,000 to 150,000 clones, approximately 82% of which appear only once. Sample: PBMCs. The receptors here all came from a man aged 40-49 years in good health and CMV-seronegative.

This clone appeared a single time. The chain uses TRBV6-5 and TRBJ1-2; D possibly corresponds to TRBD1 (6 bases). Germline V gives CDR1 MNHEY, CDR2 SVGAGI. The CDR3 runs 14 residues. V dropped 6 bases and J dropped 6 bases, with 17 bases sitting between them. This CDR3 reads CASRQRGGLNGYTF. DNA of the CDR3: TGTGCCAGCAGACAGCGGGGGGGCTTGAATGGCTACACCTTC.

J is TRBJ2-7 and V is TRBV5-5; TRBD1 agrees at 8 bases. V lost 1 base to trimming and J lost 2 bases; unmatched junction nucleotides: 2. The CDR3 runs to 14 residues. Germline loops: CDR1 SGHKS, CDR2 YYEKEE (reference sequence). The DNA of the CDR3 is TGTGCCAGCAGCTTGTGGGACAGGACCTACGAGCAGTACTTC. It is translated as CASSLWDRTYEQYF.

The chain carries TRBV13 and TRBJ2-1, with TRBD2 matching 7 bases. The V and J ends lost 5 bases and 4 bases, in that order; junction bases with no gene match: 8. Germline CDR1 and CDR2: PRHDT and FYEKMQ (reference sequence). This CDR3 is 15 amino acids long. The DNA for the CDR3 is TGTGCCAGCAGCCCAGAGGCGGGGGTATACAATGAGCAGTTCTTC. Amino acids: CASSPEAGVYNEQFF.

The CDR3, as DNA: TGTGCCAGCAGTGAATCGCAGGGAATGTACTCCTACGAGCAGTACTTC. It specifies CASSESQGMYSYEQYF. The J gene is TRBJ2-7, the V gene TRBV2, with D perhaps matching TRBD1 (5 bases). Germline-derived CDR1 and CDR2 are SNHLY and FYNNEI. This CDR3 contains 16 residues. V was cut by 2 bases and J by 0 bases, with 14 bases left in between.

The genes are TRBV19 and TRBJ1-1; 7 bases are shared with TRBD1. The germline V gene encodes CDR1 LNHDA and CDR2 SQIVND (reference sequence). J lost 0 bases, V lost 2 bases, and 0 bases had no gene match. This CDR3 contains 14 residues. The CDR3 here is CASSIQGVNTEAFF. In DNA form, the CDR3 reads TGTGCCAGTAGTATACAGGGGGTGAACACTGAAGCTTTCTTT.

The table lists this clone with a count of one. This chain connects TRBV4-1 to TRBJ1-3; D is unresolved. The V and J ends lost 4 bases and 6 bases respectively, with 19 bases between them. This CDR3 is 16 amino acids long. Germline V CDR1 and CDR2: MGHRA, YSYEKL. The DNA for the CDR3 is TGCGCCAGCAGCCTAACTGCCGGGGTCGGTGAAAACACCATATATTTT. This encodes CASSLTAGVGENTIYF.

J is TRBJ2-7 and V is TRBV28; 8 nucleotides align to TRBD1. CDR1 is MDHEN, CDR2 SYDVKM, per germline. V was pared by 1 base and J by 4 bases, with 6 bases of the junction left unmatched. The CDR3 covers 15 residues. The CDR3 nucleotides read TGTGCCAGCAGTTTATCAACAGGGGGAGGTTACGAGCAGTACTTC. Amino acid sequence: CASSLSTGGGYEQYF.

The chain employs TRBV7-9 and TRBJ2-3; tentative D call: TRBD1 (7 bases). CDR1 is SEHNR and CDR2 is FQNEAQ in the germline V gene (reference sequence). The CDR3 totals 15 residues. The V end lost 5 bases, the J end lost 2 bases, and 14 bases lay between the germline ends. CDR3 sequence (DNA): TGTGCCAGCAGCCCAGGGGGGTACTACACAGATACGCAGTATTTT. Its protein is CASSPGGYYTDTQYF.

V usage is TRBV4-3 and J usage is TRBJ2-1; weak D call: TRBD2 (5 bases). CDR3 length: 15 residues. The germline gives CDR1 LGHNA, CDR2 YSLEER. Trimming left V 3 bases short and J 5 bases short, with 14 bases between. DNA for the CDR3: TGCGCCAGCAGCCAGTGGACTGCCTCGCACAATGAGCAGTTCTTC. Residues: CASSQWTASHNEQFF.

The chain links TRBV6-6 to TRBJ1-2; 7 bases line up with TRBD1. Germline CDR1 reads MNHNY; CDR2 reads SVGAGI (reference sequence). The CDR3 runs 16 residues. V was pared by 6 bases and J by 2 bases, with 12 bases of the junction left unmatched. The CDR3 DNA reads TGTGCCAGCAGGCTACAAAATCCGGGACAGAACTATGGCTACACCTTC. It specifies CASRLQNPGQNYGYTF.

The V gene is TRBV5-6, the J gene TRBJ2-7; 7 positions match TRBD1. Trimming at V came to 4 bases and at J to 2 bases, leaving 6 bases not matched to a gene. Germline V CDR1 and CDR2: SGHDT, YYEEEE. This CDR3 spans 14 amino acids. Here the CDR3 DNA reads TGTGCCAGCAGCGGGACAGCGTCTACCTACGAGCAGTACTTC. Translation: CASSGTASTYEQYF. Full variable domain (missing parts from reference TRBV5-6 and TRBJ2-7): DAGVTQSPTHLIKTRGQQVTLRCSPKSGHDTVSWYQQALGQGPQFIFQYYEEEERQRGNFPDRFSGHQFPNYSSELNVNALLLGDSALYLCASSGTASTYEQYFGPGTRLTVT.

The gene calls are TRBV6-1 and TRBJ1-5; D not resolved. Germline CDR1 is MNHNS and CDR2 is SASEGT. The CDR3 sequence is 14 residues long. Trimming removed 2 bases at V and 0 bases at J, with 5 bases between. CDR3: CASSEQNSNQPQHF. In DNA, the CDR3 is TGTGCCAGCAGTGAACAGAATAGCAATCAGCCCCAGCATTTT.

V gene TRBV7-2 combines with J gene TRBJ2-7; a weak D match, TRBD2 (5 bases). The CDR3 has 16 amino acids. V was shortened by 0 bases and J by 2 bases, with 14 bases between the two germline ends. CDR1 and CDR2 (germline): SGHTA, FQGNSA. DNA for the CDR3: TGTGCCAGCAGCTTAGCGCCCCCAGGACTCACCTACGAGCAGTACTTC. Its translation is CASSLAPPGLTYEQYF.

The chain combines TRBV28 with TRBJ2-5; 8 bases map to TRBD2. The V gene end was trimmed by 6 bases and the J gene end by 5 bases; junction bases not matched to a gene: 11. The CDR3 is made up of 15 amino acids. Germline CDR1 reads MDHEN; CDR2 reads SYDVKM. In DNA, the CDR3 is TGTGCCAGCAGCCCTACCGGGACTAGTAGGGAGACCCAGTACTTC. Its translation is CASSPTGTSRETQYF.

The chain joins TRBV27 to TRBJ1-1; maybe TRBD1 (6 bases). The germline gives CDR1 MNHEY, CDR2 SMNVEV (reference sequence). With 3 bases removed from V and 6 bases from J, the gap between germline ends came to 14 bases. CDR3 length equals 14 residues. Here the CDR3 reads CASSFVGATSEAFF. Here the CDR3 DNA reads TGTGCCAGCAGTTTTGTGGGGGCTACCTCTGAAGCTTTCTTT.

This clone is a singleton in its sample. This chain uses TRBV7-9 with TRBJ2-1; unclear D gene. Germline loops: CDR1 SEHNR, CDR2 FQNEAQ (reference sequence). This CDR3 is built from 12 residues. V was shortened by 5 bases and J by 7 bases, with 9 bases between the two germline ends. Here the CDR3 DNA reads TGTGCCAGCAGCGCCGTACGGAATGAGCAGTTCTTC. Residues: CASSAVRNEQFF.

This clone has just a few counts. The chain links TRBV4-3 to TRBJ1-5; no clear D gene. CDR1 is LGHNA, CDR2 YSLEER, per germline. The CDR3 consists of 15 residues. V gave up 0 bases and J gave up 2 bases, with 8 bases separating them. CDR3 loop: CASSQDRMGNQPQHF. CDR3 sequence (DNA): TGCGCCAGCAGCCAAGACAGGATGGGCAATCAGCCCCAGCATTTT.

The J gene is TRBJ2-5, the V gene TRBV28; 13 nucleotides line up with TRBD2. The V gene end was trimmed by 7 bases and the J gene end by 5 bases; junction bases not matched to a gene: 7. The CDR3 has 15 amino acids. Germline CDR1 MDHEN, CDR2 SYDVKM. The CDR3 DNA reads as TGTGCCAGCAATAGGGGACTAGCGGGGCAGGAGACCCAGTACTTC. Translation: CASNRGLAGQETQYF.

J is TRBJ2-1 and V is TRBV27; tentative D call: TRBD1 (6 bases). With 6 bases removed from V and 7 bases from J, the gap between germline ends came to 10 bases. Germline lookup yields CDR1 MNHEY and CDR2 SMNVEV (reference sequence). This CDR3 spans 12 amino acids. In DNA, the CDR3 is TGTGCCAGCAGATATACAGGGAATGAGCAGTTCTTC. Translated: CASRYTGNEQFF.

The gene calls are TRBV7-9 and TRBJ1-1, with D possibly TRBD1 on 5 matching bases. The germline gives CDR1 SEHNR, CDR2 FQNEAQ (reference sequence). Trimming removed 5 bases from V and 7 bases from J, with 17 bases in between. The CDR3 runs to 14 residues. This CDR3 reads CASSQRDGGREAFF. DNA for the CDR3: TGTGCCAGCAGCCAGCGGGACGGTGGACGTGAAGCTTTCTTT.

CDR3 DNA sequence: TGTGCCAGCAGCCCAGGTGGGAGGTACAATGAGCAGTTCTTC. Translated, it gives CASSPGGRYNEQFF. The chain recombines TRBV5-6 with TRBJ2-1, with D possibly matching TRBD2 (6 bases). The germline gives CDR1 SGHDT, CDR2 YYEEEE. Trimming left V 4 bases short and J 4 bases short, with 12 bases between. The CDR3 runs to 14 residues.

This clone was found a few times. The gene calls are TRBV5-1 and TRBJ2-1; TRBD2 might be the D (6 bases). The CDR3 contains 14 residues. Deletions cut 6 bases from V and 8 bases from J, with 18 bases between. Germline CDR1 SGHRS, CDR2 YFSETQ. CDR3 in DNA: TGCGCCAGCAAGGACACGAACCCGGGGGATGAGCAGTTCTTC. Its protein product is CASKDTNPGDEQFF.

CDR3 nucleotides: TGTGCCAGCAGTTCCCCGGACAGCATGGGGGGCTACACCTTC. Its protein product is CASSSPDSMGGYTF. The chain uses TRBV6-6 and TRBJ1-2, with D perhaps matching TRBD1 (6 bases). Germline V gene lookup returns CDR1 MNHNY and CDR2 SVGAGI (reference sequence). This CDR3 contains 14 residues. V was shortened by 4 bases and J by 8 bases, with 17 bases between the two germline ends.